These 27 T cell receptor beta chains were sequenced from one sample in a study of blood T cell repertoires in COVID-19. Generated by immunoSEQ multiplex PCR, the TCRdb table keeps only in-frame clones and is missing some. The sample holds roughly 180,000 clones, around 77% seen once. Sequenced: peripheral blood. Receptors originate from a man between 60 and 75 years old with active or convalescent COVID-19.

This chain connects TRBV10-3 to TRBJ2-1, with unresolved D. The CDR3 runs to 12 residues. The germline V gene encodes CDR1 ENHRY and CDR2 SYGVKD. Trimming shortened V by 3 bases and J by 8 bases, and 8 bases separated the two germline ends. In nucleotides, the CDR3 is TGTGCCATCAGTGACGTTGCGGATGAGCAGTTCTTC. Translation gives CAISDVADEQFF.

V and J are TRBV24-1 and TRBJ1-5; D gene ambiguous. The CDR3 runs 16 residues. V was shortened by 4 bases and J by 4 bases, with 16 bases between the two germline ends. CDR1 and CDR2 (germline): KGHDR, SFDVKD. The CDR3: CATSDPTLGSNQPQHF. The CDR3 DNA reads TGTGCCACCAGTGACCCGACGTTGGGGAGTAATCAGCCCCAGCATTTT.

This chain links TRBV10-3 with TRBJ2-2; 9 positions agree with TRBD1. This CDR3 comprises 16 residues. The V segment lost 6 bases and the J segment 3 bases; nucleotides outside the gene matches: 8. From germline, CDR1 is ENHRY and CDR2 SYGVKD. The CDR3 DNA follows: TGTGCCATCAGCAGGACAGGGGAGAAGGACACCGGGGAGCTGTTTTTT. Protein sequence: CAISRTGEKDTGELFF.

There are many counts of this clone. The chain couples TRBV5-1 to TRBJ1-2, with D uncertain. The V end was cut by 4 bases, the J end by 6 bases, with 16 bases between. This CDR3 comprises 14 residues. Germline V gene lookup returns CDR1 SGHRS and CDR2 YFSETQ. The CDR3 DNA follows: TGCGCCAGCAGCGTTATACAGAGCCCCAATGGCTACACCTTC. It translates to CASSVIQSPNGYTF. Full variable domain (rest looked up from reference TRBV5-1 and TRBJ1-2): KAGVTQTPRYLIKTRGQQVTLSCSPISGHRSVSWYQQTPGQGLQFLFEYFSETQRNKGNFPGRFSGRQFSNSRSEMNVSTLELGDSALYLCASSVIQSPNGYTFGSGTRLTVV.

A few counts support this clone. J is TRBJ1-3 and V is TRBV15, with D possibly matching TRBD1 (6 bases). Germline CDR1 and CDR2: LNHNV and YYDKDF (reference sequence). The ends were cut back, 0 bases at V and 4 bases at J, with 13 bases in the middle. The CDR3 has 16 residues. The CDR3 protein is CATSRDLAGAGNTIYF. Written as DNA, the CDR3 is TGTGCCACCAGCAGAGATCTAGCAGGGGCCGGAAACACCATATATTTT.

The CDR3 region is CATAGGFGEQFF. CDR3 bases: TGTGCCACGGCGGGAGGGTTTGGTGAGCAGTTCTTC. This rearrangement joins TRBV19 to TRBJ2-1, with 9 bases lining up with TRBD2. This CDR3 contains 12 residues. CDR1 and CDR2 from the germline V gene are LNHDA and SQIVND (reference sequence). The ends lost 10 bases at V and 9 bases at J; junction bases unmatched: 7.

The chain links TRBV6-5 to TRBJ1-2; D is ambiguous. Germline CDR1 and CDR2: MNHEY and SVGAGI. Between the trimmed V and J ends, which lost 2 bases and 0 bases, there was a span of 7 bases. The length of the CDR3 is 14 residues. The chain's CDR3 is CASSYSNSNYGYTF. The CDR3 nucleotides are TGTGCCAGCAGTTACAGCAACTCTAACTATGGCTACACCTTC.

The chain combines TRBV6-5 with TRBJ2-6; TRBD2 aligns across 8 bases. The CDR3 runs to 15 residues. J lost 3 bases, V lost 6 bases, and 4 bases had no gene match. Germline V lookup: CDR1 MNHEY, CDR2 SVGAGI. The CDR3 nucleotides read TGTGCCAGCAGCGGGAGGGCCGGTGGGGCCAACGTCCTGACTTTC. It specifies CASSGRAGGANVLTF.

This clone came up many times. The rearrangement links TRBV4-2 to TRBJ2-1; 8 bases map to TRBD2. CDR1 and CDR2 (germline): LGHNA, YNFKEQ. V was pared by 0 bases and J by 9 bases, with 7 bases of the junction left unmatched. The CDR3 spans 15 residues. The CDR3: CASSQDSGGRPEQFF. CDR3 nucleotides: TGTGCCAGCAGCCAAGATTCGGGCGGGAGGCCTGAGCAGTTCTTC.

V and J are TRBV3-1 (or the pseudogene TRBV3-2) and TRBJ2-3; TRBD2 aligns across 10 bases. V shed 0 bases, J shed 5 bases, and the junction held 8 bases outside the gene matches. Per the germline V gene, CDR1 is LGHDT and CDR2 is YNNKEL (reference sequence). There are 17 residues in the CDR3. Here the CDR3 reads CASSQDRLAGLRDTQYF. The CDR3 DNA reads TGTGCCAGCAGCCAAGATCGACTAGCGGGCCTCAGAGATACGCAGTATTTT.

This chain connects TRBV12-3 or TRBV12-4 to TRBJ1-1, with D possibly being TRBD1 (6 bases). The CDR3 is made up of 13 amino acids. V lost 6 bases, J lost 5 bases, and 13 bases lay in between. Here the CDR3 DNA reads TGTGCCAGCAGGCTACAGGGTTTAACTGAAGCTTTCTTT. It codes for CASRLQGLTEAFF.

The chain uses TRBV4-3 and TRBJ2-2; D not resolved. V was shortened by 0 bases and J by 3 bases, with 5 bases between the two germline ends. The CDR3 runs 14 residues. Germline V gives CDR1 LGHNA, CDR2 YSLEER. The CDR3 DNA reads TGCGCCAGCAGCCAAGACGGTCACACCGGGGAGCTGTTTTTT. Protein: CASSQDGHTGELFF.

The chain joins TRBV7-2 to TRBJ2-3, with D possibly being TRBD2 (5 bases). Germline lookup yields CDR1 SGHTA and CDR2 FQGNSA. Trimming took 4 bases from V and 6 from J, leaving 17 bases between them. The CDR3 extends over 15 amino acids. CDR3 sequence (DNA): TGTGCCAGCAGCTCCGTAGCCGGGAAGGGCGATACGCAGTATTTT. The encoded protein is CASSSVAGKGDTQYF. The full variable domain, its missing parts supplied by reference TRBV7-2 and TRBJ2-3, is GAGVSQSPSNKVTEKGKDVELRCDPISGHTALYWYRQSLGQGLEFLIYFQGNSAPDKSGLPSDRFSAERTGGSVSTLTIQRTQQEDSAVYLCASSSVAGKGDTQYFGPGTRLTVL.

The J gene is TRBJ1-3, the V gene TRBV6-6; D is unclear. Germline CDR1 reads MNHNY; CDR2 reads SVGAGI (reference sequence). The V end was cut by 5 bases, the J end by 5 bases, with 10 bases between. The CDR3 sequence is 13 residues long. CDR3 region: CASSPPNRNTIYF. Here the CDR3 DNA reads TGTGCCAGCAGTCCCCCTAATAGAAACACCATATATTTT.

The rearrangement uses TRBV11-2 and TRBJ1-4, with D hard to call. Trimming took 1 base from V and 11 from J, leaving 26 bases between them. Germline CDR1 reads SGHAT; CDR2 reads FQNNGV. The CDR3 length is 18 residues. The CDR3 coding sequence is TGTGCCAGCAGCTTAGCGGGTGGAGGCATCGGAGGGATGTCGAAACTGTTTTTT. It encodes CASSLAGGGIGGMSKLFF.

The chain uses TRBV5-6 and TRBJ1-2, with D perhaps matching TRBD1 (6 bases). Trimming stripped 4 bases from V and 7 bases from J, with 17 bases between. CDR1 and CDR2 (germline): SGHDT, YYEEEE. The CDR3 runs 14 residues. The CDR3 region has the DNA TGTGCCAGCAGCCTTCGGGCAGGGGAGGGTGGCTACACCTTC. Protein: CASSLRAGEGGYTF.

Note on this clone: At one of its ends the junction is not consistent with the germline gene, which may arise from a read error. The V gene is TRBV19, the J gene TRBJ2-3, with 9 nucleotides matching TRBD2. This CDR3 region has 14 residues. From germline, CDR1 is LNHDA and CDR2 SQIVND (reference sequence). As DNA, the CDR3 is TGTGCCAGTAGTGCCGGGACTAGCAAAGATACGCAGTATTTT. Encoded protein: CASSAGTSKDTQYF.

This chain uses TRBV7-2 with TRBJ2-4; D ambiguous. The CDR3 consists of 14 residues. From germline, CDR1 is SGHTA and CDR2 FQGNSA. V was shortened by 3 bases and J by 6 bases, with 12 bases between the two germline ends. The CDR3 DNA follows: TGTGCCAGCAGCTTCCGGCAGGTTGGAAACATTCAGTACTTC. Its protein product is CASSFRQVGNIQYF.

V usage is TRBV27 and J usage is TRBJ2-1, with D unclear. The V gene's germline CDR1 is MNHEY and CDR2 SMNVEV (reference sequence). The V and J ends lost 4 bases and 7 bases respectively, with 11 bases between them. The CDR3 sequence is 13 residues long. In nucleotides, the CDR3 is TGTGCCAGCAGTTCAAGTAGTCGGAATGAGCAGTTCTTC. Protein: CASSSSSRNEQFF.

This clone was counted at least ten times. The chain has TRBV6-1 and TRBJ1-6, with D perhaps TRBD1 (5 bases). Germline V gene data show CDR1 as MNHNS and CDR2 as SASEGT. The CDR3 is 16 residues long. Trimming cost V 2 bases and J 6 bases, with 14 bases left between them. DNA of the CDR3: TGTGCCAGCAGTGAATGGGGAGGGGACGGTAATTCACCCCTCCACTTT. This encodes CASSEWGGDGNSPLHF.

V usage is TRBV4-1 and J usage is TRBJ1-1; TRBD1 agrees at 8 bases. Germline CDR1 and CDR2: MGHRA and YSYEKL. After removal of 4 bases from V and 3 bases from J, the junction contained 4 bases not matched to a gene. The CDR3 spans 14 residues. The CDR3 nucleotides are TGCGCCAGCAGCCGATACAGGGGGGACACTGAAGCTTTCTTT. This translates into CASSRYRGDTEAFF.

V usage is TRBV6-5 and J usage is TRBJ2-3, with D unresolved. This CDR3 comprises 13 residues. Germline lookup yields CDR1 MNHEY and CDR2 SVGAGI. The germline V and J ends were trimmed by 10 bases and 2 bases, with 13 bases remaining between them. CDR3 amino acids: CATHQDVTDTQYF. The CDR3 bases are TGTGCCACCCACCAGGATGTCACAGATACGCAGTATTTT.

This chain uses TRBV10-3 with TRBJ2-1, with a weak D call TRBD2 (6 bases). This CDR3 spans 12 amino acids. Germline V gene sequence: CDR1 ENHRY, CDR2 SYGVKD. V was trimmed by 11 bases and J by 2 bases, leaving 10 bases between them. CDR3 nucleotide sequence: TGTGCCGTCCGGGGGACCTACAATGAGCAGTTCTTC. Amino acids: CAVRGTYNEQFF.

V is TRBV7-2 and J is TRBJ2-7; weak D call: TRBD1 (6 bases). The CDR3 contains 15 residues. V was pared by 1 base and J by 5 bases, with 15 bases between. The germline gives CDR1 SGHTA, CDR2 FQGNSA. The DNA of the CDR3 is TGTGCCAGCAGCTTAGAAGGGGGAATTTTCCACGAGCAGTACTTC. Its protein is CASSLEGGIFHEQYF.

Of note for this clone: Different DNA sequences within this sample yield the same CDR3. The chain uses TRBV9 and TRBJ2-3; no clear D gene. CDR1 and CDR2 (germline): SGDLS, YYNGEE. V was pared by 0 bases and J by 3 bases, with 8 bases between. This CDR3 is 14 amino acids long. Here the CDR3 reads CASSVDSRTDTQYF. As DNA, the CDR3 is TGTGCCAGCAGCGTAGATTCTAGGACAGATACGCAGTATTTT.

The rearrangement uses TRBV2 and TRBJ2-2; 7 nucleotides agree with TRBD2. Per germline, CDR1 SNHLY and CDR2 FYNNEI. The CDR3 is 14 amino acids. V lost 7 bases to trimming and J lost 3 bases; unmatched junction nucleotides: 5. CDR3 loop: CASMRETDTGELFF. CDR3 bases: TGTGCCAGCATGCGGGAGACAGACACCGGGGAGCTGTTTTTT.

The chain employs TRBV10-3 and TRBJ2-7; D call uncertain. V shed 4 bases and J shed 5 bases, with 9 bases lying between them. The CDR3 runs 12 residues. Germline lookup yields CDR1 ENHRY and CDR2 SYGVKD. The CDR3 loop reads CAISANKDEQYF. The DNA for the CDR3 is TGTGCCATCAGTGCGAACAAAGACGAGCAGTACTTC.